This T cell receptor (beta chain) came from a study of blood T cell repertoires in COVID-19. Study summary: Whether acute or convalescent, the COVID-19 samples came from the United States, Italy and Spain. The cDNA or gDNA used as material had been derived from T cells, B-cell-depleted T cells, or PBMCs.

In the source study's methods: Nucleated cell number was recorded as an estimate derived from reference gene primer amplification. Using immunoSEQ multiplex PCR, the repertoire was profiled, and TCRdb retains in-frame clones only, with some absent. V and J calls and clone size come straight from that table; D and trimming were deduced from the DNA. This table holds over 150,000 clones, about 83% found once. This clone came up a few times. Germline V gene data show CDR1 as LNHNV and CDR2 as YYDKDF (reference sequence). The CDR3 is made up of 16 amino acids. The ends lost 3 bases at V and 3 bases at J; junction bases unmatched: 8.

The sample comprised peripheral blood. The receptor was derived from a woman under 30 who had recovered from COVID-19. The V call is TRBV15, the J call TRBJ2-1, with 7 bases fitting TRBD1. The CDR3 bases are TGTGCCACCAGCAGCGTCCGGGACAGAGACTACAATGAGCAGTTCTTC. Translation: CATSSVRDRDYNEQFF.